The entry that follows covers one TCR beta chain sequence. What it binds is unknown. TCRdb re-derived calls from the 5' RACE reads in MiXCR, one entry per CDR3 protein. The table records about 19,000 distinct CDR3 sequences, 10% of them present only once. The CDR3 runs 14 residues. Deletions cut 3 bases from V and 4 bases from J, with 10 bases between. Germline assignment: CDR1 SGHAT and CDR2 FQNNGV. The sample is drawn from a study of spatial heterogeneity in lung cancer. Study background: Sequencing of follow-up PBMC samples took place when they were available, at a median of about 2 years after resection. Combinations of a unique TCR and a UMI were tallied in raw reads, and on average each appeared more than ten times. Study results and limitations: Detection of ubiquitous tumor TCRs in blood was higher at resection than follow-up.

The time point denotes: blood at routine non-recurrence follow-up after resection. TCRs were sequenced from unsorted whole RNA of tumor, nontumor lung or PBMC. The TCR sequence derives from a female donor with early-stage non-small cell lung cancer. The sample was PBMCs, taken at follow-up. V and J are TRBV11-2 and TRBJ2-4; D gene uncertain. This CDR3 reads CASSLLGPKNIQYF. The DNA of the CDR3 is TGTGCCAGCAGCTTGTTGGGCCCTAAAAACATTCAGTACTTC.